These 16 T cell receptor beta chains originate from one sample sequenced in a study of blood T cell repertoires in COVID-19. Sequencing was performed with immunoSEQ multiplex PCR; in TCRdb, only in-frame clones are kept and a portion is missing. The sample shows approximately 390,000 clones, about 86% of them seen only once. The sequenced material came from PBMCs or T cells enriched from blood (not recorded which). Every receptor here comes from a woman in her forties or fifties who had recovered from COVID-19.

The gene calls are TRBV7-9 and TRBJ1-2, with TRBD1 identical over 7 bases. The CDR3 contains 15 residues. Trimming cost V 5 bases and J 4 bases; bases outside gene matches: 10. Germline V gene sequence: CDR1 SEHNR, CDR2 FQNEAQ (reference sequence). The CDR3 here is CASSKSTGTVYGYTF. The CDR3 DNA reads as TGTGCCAGCAGCAAATCGACAGGGACAGTCTATGGCTACACCTTC.

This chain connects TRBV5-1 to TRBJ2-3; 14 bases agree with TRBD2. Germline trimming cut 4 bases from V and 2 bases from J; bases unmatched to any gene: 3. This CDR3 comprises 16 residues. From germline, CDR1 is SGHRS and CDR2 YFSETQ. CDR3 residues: CASSPGLAGATDTQYF. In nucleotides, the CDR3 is TGCGCCAGCAGCCCGGGACTAGCGGGGGCCACAGATACGCAGTATTTT.

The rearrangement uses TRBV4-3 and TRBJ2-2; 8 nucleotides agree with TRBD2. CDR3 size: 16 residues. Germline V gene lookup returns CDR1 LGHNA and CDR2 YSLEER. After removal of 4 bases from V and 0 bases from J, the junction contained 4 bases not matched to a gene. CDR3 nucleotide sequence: TGCGCCAGCAGCCCACTAGCGGAGTCGAACACCGGGGAGCTGTTTTTT. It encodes CASSPLAESNTGELFF.

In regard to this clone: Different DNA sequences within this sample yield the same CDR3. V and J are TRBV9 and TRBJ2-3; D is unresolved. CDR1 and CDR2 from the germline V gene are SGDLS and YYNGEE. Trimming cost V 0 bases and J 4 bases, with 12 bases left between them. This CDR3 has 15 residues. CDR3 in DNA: TGTGCCAGCAGCGTAGTCGGTGGAGCACCAGATACGCAGTATTTT. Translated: CASSVVGGAPDTQYF.

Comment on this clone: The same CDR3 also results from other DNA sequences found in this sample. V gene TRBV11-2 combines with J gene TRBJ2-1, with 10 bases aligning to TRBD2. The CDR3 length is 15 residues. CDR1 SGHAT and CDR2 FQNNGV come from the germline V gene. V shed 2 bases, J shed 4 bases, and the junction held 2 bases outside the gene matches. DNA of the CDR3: TGTGCCAGCAGCTTATTAGCGGGAGGTTACAATGAGCAGTTCTTC. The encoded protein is CASSLLAGGYNEQFF.

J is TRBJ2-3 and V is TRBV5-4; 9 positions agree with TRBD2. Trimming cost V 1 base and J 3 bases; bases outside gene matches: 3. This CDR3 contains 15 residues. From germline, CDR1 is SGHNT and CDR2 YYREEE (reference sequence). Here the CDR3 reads CASSLQAGGTDTQYF. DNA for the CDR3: TGTGCCAGCAGCTTGCAAGCGGGGGGTACAGATACGCAGTATTTT.

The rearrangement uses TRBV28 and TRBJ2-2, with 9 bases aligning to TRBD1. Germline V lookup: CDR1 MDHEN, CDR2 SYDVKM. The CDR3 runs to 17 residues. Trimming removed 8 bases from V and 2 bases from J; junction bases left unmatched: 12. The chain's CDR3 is CASADLPGQGNTGELFF. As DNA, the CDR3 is TGTGCCAGCGCCGACTTGCCGGGACAGGGTAACACCGGGGAGCTGTTTTTT.

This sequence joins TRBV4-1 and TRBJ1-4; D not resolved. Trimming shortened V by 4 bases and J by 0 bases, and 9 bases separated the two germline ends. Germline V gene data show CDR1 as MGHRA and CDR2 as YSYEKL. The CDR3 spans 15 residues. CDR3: CASSRQSPTNEKLFF. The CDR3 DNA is TGCGCCAGCAGCCGACAATCCCCAACTAATGAAAAACTGTTTTTT.

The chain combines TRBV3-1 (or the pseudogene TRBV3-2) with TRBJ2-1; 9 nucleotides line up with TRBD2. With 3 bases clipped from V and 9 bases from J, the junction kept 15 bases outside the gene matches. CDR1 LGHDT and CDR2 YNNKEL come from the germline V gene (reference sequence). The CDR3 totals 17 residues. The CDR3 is CASSQSLGVRGGSEQFF. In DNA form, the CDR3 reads TGTGCCAGCAGCCAGTCTTTAGGGGTGCGGGGGGGCAGTGAGCAGTTCTTC.

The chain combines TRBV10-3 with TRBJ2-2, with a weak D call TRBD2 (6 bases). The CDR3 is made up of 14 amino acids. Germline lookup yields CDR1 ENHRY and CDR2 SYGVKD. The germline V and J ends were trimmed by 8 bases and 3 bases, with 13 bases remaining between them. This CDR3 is CAIPGERDTGELFF. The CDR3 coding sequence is TGTGCCATCCCCGGGGAGCGGGACACCGGGGAGCTGTTTTTT.

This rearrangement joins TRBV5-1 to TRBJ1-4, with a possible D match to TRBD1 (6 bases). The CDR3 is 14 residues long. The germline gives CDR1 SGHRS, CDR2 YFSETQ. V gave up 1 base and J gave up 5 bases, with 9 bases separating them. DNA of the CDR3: TGCGCCAGCAGCTTGAGGGGGGGAAATGAAAAACTGTTTTTT. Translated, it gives CASSLRGGNEKLFF. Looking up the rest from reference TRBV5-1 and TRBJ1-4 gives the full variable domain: KAGVTQTPRYLIKTRGQQVTLSCSPISGHRSVSWYQQTPGQGLQFLFEYFSETQRNKGNFPGRFSGRQFSNSRSEMNVSTLELGDSALYLCASSLRGGNEKLFFGSGTQLSVL.

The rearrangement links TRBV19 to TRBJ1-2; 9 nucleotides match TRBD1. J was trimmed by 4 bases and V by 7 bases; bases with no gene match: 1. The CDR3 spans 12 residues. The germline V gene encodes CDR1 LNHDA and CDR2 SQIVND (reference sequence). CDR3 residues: CASKTGGYGYTF. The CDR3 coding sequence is TGTGCCAGTAAGACAGGGGGCTATGGCTACACCTTC.

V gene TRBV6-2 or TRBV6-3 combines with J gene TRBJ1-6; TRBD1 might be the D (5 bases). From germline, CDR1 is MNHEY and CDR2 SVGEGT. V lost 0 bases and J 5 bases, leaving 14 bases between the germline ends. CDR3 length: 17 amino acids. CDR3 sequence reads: CASSYSMRGANNSPLHF. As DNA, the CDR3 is TGTGCCAGCAGTTACTCGATGCGGGGCGCTAATAATTCACCCCTCCACTTT.

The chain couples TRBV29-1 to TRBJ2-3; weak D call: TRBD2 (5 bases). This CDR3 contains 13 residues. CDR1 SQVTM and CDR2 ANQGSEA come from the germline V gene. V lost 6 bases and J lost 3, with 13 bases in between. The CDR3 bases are TGCAGCGTGGCACTAGTTTATACAGATACGCAGTATTTT. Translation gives CSVALVYTDTQYF.

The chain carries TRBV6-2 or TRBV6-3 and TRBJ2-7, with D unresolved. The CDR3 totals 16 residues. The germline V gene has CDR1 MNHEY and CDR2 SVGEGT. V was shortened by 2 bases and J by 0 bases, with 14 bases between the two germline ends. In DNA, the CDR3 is TGTGCCAGCAGTTACCCGACGGAGCGCGGCTCCTACGAGCAGTACTTC. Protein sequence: CASSYPTERGSYEQYF.

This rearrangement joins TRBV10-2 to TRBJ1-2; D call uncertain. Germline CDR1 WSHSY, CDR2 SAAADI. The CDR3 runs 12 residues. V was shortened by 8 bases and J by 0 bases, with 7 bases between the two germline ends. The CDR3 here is CASYSANYGYTF. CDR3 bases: TGCGCCAGCTATTCTGCTAACTATGGCTACACCTTC.